This TCR beta chain is from a study of vaccination and CD4 T cells after COVID-19. Overall study context: Participants received two doses of either BNT162b2 or mRNA-1273 vaccine. Each control culture was treated with a CEFX pool, an HIV-1 Nef pool, or no peptide.

Cultured CD4+ T cell DNA underwent sequencing with the Oncomine TCR Beta short-read assay. One entry per CDR3 protein results from TCRdb running MiXCR on the PCR reads. The repertoire consists of some 20,000 distinct CDR3 sequences, with around 40% occurring once and the leading ten covering under 10%. With regard to this clonotype: Its antigen remains unknown.

Treatment: approximately 11-day PBMC culture with coronavirus spike peptide pools or control peptides (ViraFEST assay). Using peptide pools, antigen-specific T cells were expanded in ViraFEST before TCRs were sequenced. Notes on the study in general: Rising from around 20 to 38, the median of SARS-CoV-2-reactive clonotypes did not change significantly.

This receptor was obtained from a human donor who had recovered from COVID-19. The sequences come from CD4+ T cells from blood, cultured in vitro, collected after SARS-CoV-2 vaccination.

CDR3 sequence reads: CASSFQPNSYEQYF. CDR3 bases: TGTGCCAGCAGCTTCCAGCCCAACTCCTACGAGCAGTACTTC. The chain has TRBV7-2 and TRBJ2-7, with D unclear. The CDR3 has 14 residues. Germline V lookup: CDR1 SGHTA, CDR2 FQGNSA. Trimming took 3 bases from V and 0 from J, leaving 9 bases between them.